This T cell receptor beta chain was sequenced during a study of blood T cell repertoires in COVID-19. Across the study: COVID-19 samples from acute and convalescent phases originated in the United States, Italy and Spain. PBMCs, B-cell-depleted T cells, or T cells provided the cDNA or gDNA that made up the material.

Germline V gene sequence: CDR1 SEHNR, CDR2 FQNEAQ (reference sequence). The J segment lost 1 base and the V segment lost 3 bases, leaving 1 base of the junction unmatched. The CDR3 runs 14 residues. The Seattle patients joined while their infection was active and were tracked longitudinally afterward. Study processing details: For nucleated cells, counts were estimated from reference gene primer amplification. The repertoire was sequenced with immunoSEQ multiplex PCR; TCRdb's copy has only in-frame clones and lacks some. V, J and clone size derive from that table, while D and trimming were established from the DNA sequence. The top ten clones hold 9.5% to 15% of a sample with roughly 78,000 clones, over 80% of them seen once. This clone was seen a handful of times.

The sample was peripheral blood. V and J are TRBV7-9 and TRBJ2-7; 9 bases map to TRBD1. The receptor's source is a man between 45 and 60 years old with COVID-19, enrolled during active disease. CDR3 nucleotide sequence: TGTGCCAGCAGCTTCGGGACAGGGTCCTACGAGCAGTACTTC. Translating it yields CASSFGTGSYEQYF.